This TCR beta chain derives from a study of CD8 T cells in ankylosing spondylitis (dated by TCRdb to about 2017). Study-level background: T cell receptor beta repertoires were profiled in healthy donors and ankylosing spondylitis patients so that disease-linked TCR variants could be found. Samples of peripheral blood were taken, and for ankylosing spondylitis patients, synovial fluid was collected as well. The full study cohort comprised about 23 ankylosing spondylitis patients and over a hundred healthy donors. On the study overall, not on this receptor specifically: Some motif variants were previously reported in synovial fluid and blood of reactive arthritis patients, suggesting common disease-initiation mechanisms. Blood from ankylosing spondylitis patients appeared to be characterized by a TCR beta motif made up of under ten highly homologous amino acid variants. The disease-linked clones showed a CD8+ phenotype and occurred at relatively low frequencies in peripheral blood. Significant enrichment of the disease-linked clones was reported in matched synovial fluid samples from ankylosing spondylitis patients.

V drops 0 bases and J drops 0 bases, leaving 3 bases in between. The germline V gene yields MNHEY for CDR1 and SVGEGT for CDR2. The CDR3, cysteine through phenylalanine, is 14 amino acids long. Kept here is only the CDR3 DNA, which spans 42 bases and is read in frame from base 1. This clonotype has at least ten counts. Its antigen is still unknown. No base quality information exists; no much larger clone differs at one position. Sequencing relied on an Illumina HiSeq 2500. TCR beta libraries were prepared by quantitative 5'-RACE with molecular barcodes. The authors' pipeline ran thus. A new computational method, built on a probabilistic model of VDJ rearrangement, was used to identify disease-linked TCR variants. TCRdb cleaned the public reads at Q25 with fastp, built clones with MiXCR and kept in-frame beta chains. Rows are unified per CDR3 protein, each entry keeping the most common DNA and genes. TCRdb, not the authors, supplied the V and J calls. Recorded for this sample are 200,000 to 300,000 distinct CDR3 sequences; 8.2% of them occurred a single time. The leading ten clones occupy 4.5% to 5% of the sample.

Sequencing was performed on blood, either unsorted or a sorted T cell fraction (not recorded which). This chain joins TRBV6-2 or TRBV6-3 to TRBJ2-1; the D gene lacks a confident call. This clonotype was sampled from a female donor with ankylosing spondylitis or in good health (not recorded which). This receptor has the CDR3 CASSYSRSYNEQFF. The DNA reads as follows: TGTGCCAGCAGTTACTCCCGCTCCTACAATGAGCAGTTCTTC.